This entry lists 29 T cell receptor beta chains sequenced from one sample in a study of blood T cell repertoires in COVID-19. The method was immunoSEQ multiplex PCR; TCRdb's version includes in-frame clones alone and lacks a portion of them. Of about 180,000 clones in the sample, approximately 87% were seen once. Sequencing was carried out using peripheral blood. The receptors here all came from a man in his 70s with active or convalescent COVID-19.

V usage is TRBV7-2 and J usage is TRBJ2-1; 12 nucleotides match TRBD2. This CDR3 is 16 amino acids long. J was trimmed by 7 bases and V by 5 bases; bases with no gene match: 9. The V gene's germline CDR1 is SGHTA and CDR2 FQGNSA. The DNA for the CDR3 is TGTGCCAGCAGCCCCCGGACTAGCGGGGTGGGGAATGAGCAGTTCTTC. Translation gives CASSPRTSGVGNEQFF.

This clone showed up just once. The V and J genes are TRBV7-2 and TRBJ2-3; TRBD2 agrees at 9 bases. Losses at the gene ends were 0 bases for V and 5 bases for J; bases not matched to a gene: 3. Germline V gene sequence: CDR1 SGHTA, CDR2 FQGNSA. This CDR3 is built from 15 residues. CDR3 DNA: TGTGCCAGCAGCTTAGCTAGCGGGAGATTAGATACGCAGTATTTT. Residues: CASSLASGRLDTQYF.

The chain recombines TRBV23-1 with TRBJ2-3; tentative D call: TRBD2 (6 bases). TRBV23-1 is an open reading frame whose function is uncertain. V was trimmed by 2 bases and J by 2 bases, leaving 17 bases between them. The length of the CDR3 is 17 residues. CDR3 bases: TGCGCCAGCAGTCAAGGGTGGCGGGGAATGTACACAGATACGCAGTATTTT. It is translated as CASSQGWRGMYTDTQYF.

In its sample, this clone was seen a few times. V usage is TRBV27 and J usage is TRBJ1-1; 7 positions agree with TRBD1. J gave up 1 base and V 6 bases, and 8 bases lay outside the gene matches. Germline V lookup: CDR1 MNHEY, CDR2 SMNVEV (reference sequence). This CDR3 has 15 amino acids. CDR3 in DNA: TGTGCCAGCAGCCTTGACAGGGAGGCGAACACTGAAGCTTTCTTT. The encoded protein is CASSLDREANTEAFF.

This chain connects TRBV7-9 to TRBJ1-1; 9 positions match TRBD1. With 4 bases clipped from V and 4 bases from J, the junction kept 16 bases outside the gene matches. Germline CDR1 and CDR2: SEHNR and FQNEAQ (reference sequence). This CDR3 has 18 amino acids. CDR3 in amino acids: CASSSPRGTGQGSTEAFF. DNA for the CDR3: TGTGCCAGCAGCTCACCCAGAGGGACCGGACAGGGGTCCACTGAAGCTTTCTTT.

The genes are TRBV11-2 and TRBJ2-7; 8 nucleotides line up with TRBD1. Trimming took 2 bases from V and 4 from J; bases not matched to a gene: 13. The germline gives CDR1 SGHAT, CDR2 FQNNGV. This CDR3 contains 17 residues. The CDR3 protein is CASSLRSPQGAWYEQYF. The CDR3 region has the DNA TGTGCCAGCAGCTTAAGGTCCCCCCAGGGGGCTTGGTACGAGCAGTACTTC.

The genes are TRBV6-6 and TRBJ1-2, with 8 positions matching TRBD1. The CDR3 is 15 amino acids. Unmatched junction bases numbered 10, after V lost 6 bases and J lost 4 bases. Germline lookup yields CDR1 MNHNY and CDR2 SVGAGI (reference sequence). CDR3 sequence: CASRPTGGPTYGYTF. As DNA, the CDR3 is TGTGCCAGCAGACCAACAGGGGGACCTACCTATGGCTACACCTTC.

This chain uses TRBV5-1 with TRBJ1-4, with D hard to call. The CDR3 contains 15 residues. Germline V CDR1 and CDR2: SGHRS, YFSETQ. The V gene lost 1 base and the J gene lost 0 bases, with 7 bases spanning the gap. The CDR3 loop reads CASSLLAATNEKLFF. CDR3 DNA sequence: TGCGCCAGCAGCTTGTTGGCAGCAACTAATGAAAAACTGTTTTTT.

The gene calls are TRBV19 and TRBJ1-2; 7 bases fit TRBD1. Germline V gene lookup returns CDR1 LNHDA and CDR2 SQIVND (reference sequence). V lost 5 bases to trimming and J lost 7 bases; unmatched junction nucleotides: 7. The CDR3 consists of 13 residues. This chain's CDR3 is CASSPRQGPGYTF. The CDR3, as DNA: TGTGCCAGTAGTCCTCGACAGGGTCCTGGCTACACCTTC.

This sequence joins TRBV19 and TRBJ2-3; 8 bases line up with TRBD2. The trim removed 6 bases at V and 0 bases at J, leaving 5 bases unmatched. CDR3 size: 15 residues. Germline V lookup: CDR1 LNHDA, CDR2 SQIVND (reference sequence). The CDR3 coding sequence is TGTGCCAGTAGGCCGAAGCGGGAGAGCACAGATACGCAGTATTTT. Its translation is CASRPKRESTDTQYF.

This sequence joins TRBV5-1 and TRBJ2-5, with 9 bases fitting TRBD1. The V gene end was trimmed by 4 bases and the J gene end by 5 bases; junction bases not matched to a gene: 9. CDR1 SGHRS and CDR2 YFSETQ come from the germline V gene. This CDR3 comprises 15 residues. CDR3 in DNA: TGCGCCAGCAGCAATGCACAGGGGGCTGTGGAGACCCAGTACTTC. Its protein product is CASSNAQGAVETQYF.

The V and J genes are TRBV6-5 and TRBJ1-5; 10 nucleotides agree with TRBD1. V shed 0 bases, J shed 9 bases, and the junction held 5 bases outside the gene matches. The CDR3 consists of 15 residues. The germline CDR1 and CDR2 sequences are MNHEY and SVGAGI. The chain's CDR3 is CASSYSGQGIGPQHF. In DNA, the CDR3 is TGTGCCAGCAGTTACTCGGGACAGGGGATAGGGCCCCAGCATTTT.

This clone was found a few times. The CDR3 reads CASSGRTGNQPQHF. CDR3 sequence (DNA): TGTGCCAGCAGCGGACGGACAGGAAATCAGCCCCAGCATTTT. This sequence joins TRBV6-5 and TRBJ1-5; 7 nucleotides agree with TRBD1. Germline CDR1 is MNHEY and CDR2 is SVGAGI. J lost 4 bases, V lost 6 bases, and 6 bases had no gene match. This CDR3 has 14 residues.

The chain is built from TRBV11-2 and TRBJ1-2; 9 nucleotides match TRBD1. V lost 6 bases and J lost 6; bases outside the gene matches: 5. The CDR3 covers 13 residues. Germline CDR1 is SGHAT and CDR2 is FQNNGV. The CDR3 protein is CASRGQGMDGYTF. The CDR3 DNA reads TGTGCCAGCAGAGGACAGGGGATGGATGGCTACACCTTC.

The chain combines TRBV5-1 with TRBJ2-3; D might be TRBD2 (5 bases). V was shortened by 0 bases and J by 3 bases, with 14 bases between the two germline ends. The CDR3 runs 16 residues. In germline, CDR1 is SGHRS, CDR2 YFSETQ. The CDR3 DNA reads TGCGCCAGCAGCTTGGCCTCCGCCAGGAGGACAGATACGCAGTATTTT. Its translation is CASSLASARRTDTQYF. The complete variable domain, with remaining parts taken from reference TRBV5-1 and TRBJ2-3, reads KAGVTQTPRYLIKTRGQQVTLSCSPISGHRSVSWYQQTPGQGLQFLFEYFSETQRNKGNFPGRFSGRQFSNSRSEMNVSTLELGDSALYLCASSLASARRTDTQYFGPGTRLTVL.

This clone has only one observation. The chain has TRBV10-3 and TRBJ1-1; no reliable D call. V was shortened by 3 bases and J by 5 bases, with 10 bases between the two germline ends. CDR3 size: 13 residues. Germline-derived CDR1 and CDR2 are ENHRY and SYGVKD. The CDR3 DNA reads as TGTGCCATCAGTGATGTCGAGGTGACTGAAGCTTTCTTT. Its translation is CAISDVEVTEAFF.

The chain employs TRBV28 and TRBJ2-5, with TRBD1 as a possible D gene (5 bases). The CDR3 length is 14 residues. Germline lookup yields CDR1 MDHEN and CDR2 SYDVKM. The ends were cut back, 6 bases at V and 5 bases at J, with 16 bases in the middle. CDR3 in DNA: TGTGCCAGCAGCCCCGGCCAGGGCTGGGAGACCCAGTACTTC. Amino acids: CASSPGQGWETQYF.

This rearrangement joins TRBV15 to TRBJ2-5, with TRBD1 matching over 7 bases. The germline V gene encodes CDR1 LNHNV and CDR2 YYDKDF (reference sequence). V shed 1 base and J 2 bases; nucleotides not matched to a gene: 7. CDR3 length: 16 residues. CDR3: CATSRGSSQGQETQYF. The DNA of the CDR3 is TGTGCCACCAGCAGAGGATCGTCACAGGGGCAAGAGACCCAGTACTTC.

V and J are TRBV7-9 and TRBJ1-1; perhaps TRBD1 as D (5 bases). Germline CDR1 and CDR2: SEHNR and FQNEAQ (reference sequence). The CDR3 contains 15 residues. Trimming took off 2 bases at V and 4 bases at J, with 14 bases between the two ends. The CDR3, as DNA: TGTGCCAGCAGCTTACTAGGAGGGGTCGGCACTGAAGCTTTCTTT. Protein: CASSLLGGVGTEAFF.

The chain links TRBV28 to TRBJ2-1; TRBD2 agrees at 8 bases. The CDR3 totals 12 residues. Per germline, CDR1 MDHEN and CDR2 SYDVKM. V trimming: 6 bases; J trimming: 9 bases; junction bases outside the gene matches: 4. CDR3 DNA sequence: TGTGCCAGCAGACCCCGGGAGGGTGAGCAGTTCTTC. Its protein is CASRPREGEQFF.

V usage is TRBV7-2 and J usage is TRBJ1-1; D uncertain. V dropped 3 bases and J dropped 1 base, with 6 bases sitting between them. In germline, CDR1 is SGHTA, CDR2 FQGNSA. The CDR3 is 13 amino acids. CDR3 in amino acids: CASSFYGNTEAFF. The CDR3 nucleotides are TGTGCCAGCAGCTTTTACGGGAACACTGAAGCTTTCTTT. Full variable domain (missing parts from reference TRBV7-2 and TRBJ1-1): GAGVSQSPSNKVTEKGKDVELRCDPISGHTALYWYRQSLGQGLEFLIYFQGNSAPDKSGLPSDRFSAERTGGSVSTLTIQRTQQEDSAVYLCASSFYGNTEAFFGQGTRLTVV.

This clone was detected only once. The chain joins TRBV7-9 to TRBJ1-1; D is uncertain. Germline lookup yields CDR1 SEHNR and CDR2 FQNEAQ (reference sequence). The CDR3 runs 15 residues. Trimming stripped 1 base from V and 0 bases from J, with 9 bases between. CDR3 DNA: TGTGCCAGCAGCTTAGTACCCAGTCTGAACACTGAAGCTTTCTTT. Translating it yields CASSLVPSLNTEAFF.

The chain has TRBV11-2 and TRBJ2-1; 8 bases line up with TRBD2. The CDR3 loop spans 15 amino acids. CDR1 and CDR2 (germline): SGHAT, FQNNGV. V trimming: 5 bases; J trimming: 7 bases; junction bases outside the gene matches: 10. CDR3 nucleotides: TGTGCCAGCAGCCACCGACTAGCGCATGTAAATGAGCAGTTCTTC. Amino acids: CASSHRLAHVNEQFF. The entire variable domain, with the rest obtained from reference TRBV11-2 and TRBJ2-1, is as follows: EAGVAQSPRYKIIEKRQSVAFWCNPISGHATLYWYQQILGQGPKLLIQFQNNGVVDDSQLPKDRFSAERLKGVDSTLKIQPAKLEDSAVYLCASSHRLAHVNEQFFGPGTRLTVL.

The chain couples TRBV28 to TRBJ2-7, with D perhaps TRBD2 (5 bases). The CDR3 is 16 residues long. Germline lookup yields CDR1 MDHEN and CDR2 SYDVKM. The ends were cut back, 4 bases at V and 5 bases at J, with 21 bases in the middle. The CDR3 region is CASSYSSAGGSDEQYF. The DNA of the CDR3 is TGTGCCAGCAGTTATAGTAGTGCGGGCGGATCTGACGAGCAGTACTTC.

This sequence joins TRBV6-2 or TRBV6-3 and TRBJ2-5; TRBD1 is a possible D gene (5 bases). CDR3 length: 14 residues. The germline V gene encodes CDR1 MNHEY and CDR2 SVGEGT. V was clipped by 0 bases and J by 5 bases, with 10 bases between them. In DNA form, the CDR3 reads TGTGCCAGCAGTTACTCGCAGGGCTACGAGACCCAGTACTTC. Translated: CASSYSQGYETQYF.

This chain connects TRBV12-5 to TRBJ2-2; possible D gene TRBD1, 5 bases. The V end was cut by 1 base, the J end by 4 bases, with 16 bases between. The CDR3 is made up of 17 amino acids. From germline, CDR1 is LGHNT and CDR2 FRNRAP. CDR3 DNA: TGTGCTAGTGGTTTGGGTTGGGGCGACGGACGCACCGGGGAGCTGTTTTTT. Residues: CASGLGWGDGRTGELFF.

V usage is TRBV11-2 and J usage is TRBJ2-7; 8 positions agree with TRBD1. Trimming removed 5 bases from V and 5 bases from J; junction bases left unmatched: 11. Germline V CDR1 and CDR2: SGHAT, FQNNGV. This CDR3 is built from 15 residues. The CDR3 loop is CASSRTGRTRDEQYF. The CDR3 nucleotides read TGTGCCAGCAGCCGGACAGGGAGGACCCGAGACGAGCAGTACTTC.

This chain joins TRBV19 and TRBJ1-2; D call uncertain. Germline V CDR1 and CDR2: LNHDA, SQIVND (reference sequence). Trimming took 6 bases from V and 9 from J, leaving 23 bases between them. The CDR3 has 15 residues. The CDR3 reads CASSEGRARLMSYTF. The CDR3 DNA follows: TGTGCCAGTAGCGAAGGGAGAGCCCGACTAATGAGCTACACCTTC.

V gene TRBV9 combines with J gene TRBJ1-6, with no clear D. The CDR3 contains 16 residues. CDR1 and CDR2 (germline): SGDLS, YYNGEE. The germline V and J ends were trimmed by 4 bases and 7 bases, with 18 bases remaining between them. CDR3 nucleotides: TGTGCCAGCAGCTTGACACACACCGGTCGAAATTCACCCCTCCACTTT. It codes for CASSLTHTGRNSPLHF.